This TCR beta chain was identified in a study of cytomegalovirus exposure and HLA in healthy donors. The study ran its PCR with 60 Vbeta and 13 Jbeta primers. Some clones are missing from TCRdb's copy, which holds only in-frame ones; the method was immunoSEQ multiplex PCR. The repertoire includes 150,000 to 200,000 clones, roughly 83% of them detected once, and more than 1% sits in the top ten. The CDR3 extends over 16 amino acids. Germline assignment: CDR1 SGHAT and CDR2 FQNNGV. V lost 0 bases, J lost 3 bases, and 12 bases lay in between. This chain connects TRBV11-2 to TRBJ2-4, with a tentative D call TRBD2 (5 bases). The sequencing input was PBMCs. The sequence derives from a boy between 2 and 10 years old in good health and CMV-seronegative. This CDR3 is CASSLDQAAVKNIQYF. In DNA form, the CDR3 reads TGTGCCAGCAGCTTAGATCAAGCGGCCGTCAAAAACATTCAGTACTTC.